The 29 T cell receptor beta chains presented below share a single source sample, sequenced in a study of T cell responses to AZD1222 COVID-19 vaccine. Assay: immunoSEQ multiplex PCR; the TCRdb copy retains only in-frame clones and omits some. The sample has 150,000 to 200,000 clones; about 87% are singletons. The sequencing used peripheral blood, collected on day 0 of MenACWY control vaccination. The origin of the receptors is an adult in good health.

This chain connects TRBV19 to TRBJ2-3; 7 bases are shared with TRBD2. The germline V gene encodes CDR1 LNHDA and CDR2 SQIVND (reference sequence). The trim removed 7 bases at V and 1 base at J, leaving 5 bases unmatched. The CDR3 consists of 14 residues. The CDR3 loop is CASTPSGRTDTQYF. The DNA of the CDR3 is TGTGCCAGTACTCCTAGCGGACGCACAGATACGCAGTATTTT.

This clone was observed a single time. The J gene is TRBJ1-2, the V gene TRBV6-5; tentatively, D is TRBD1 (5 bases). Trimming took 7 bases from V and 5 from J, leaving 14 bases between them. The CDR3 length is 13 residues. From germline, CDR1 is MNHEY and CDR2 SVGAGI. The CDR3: CASTTDRLYGYTF. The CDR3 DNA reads TGTGCCAGCACCACAGACAGATTATATGGCTACACCTTC.

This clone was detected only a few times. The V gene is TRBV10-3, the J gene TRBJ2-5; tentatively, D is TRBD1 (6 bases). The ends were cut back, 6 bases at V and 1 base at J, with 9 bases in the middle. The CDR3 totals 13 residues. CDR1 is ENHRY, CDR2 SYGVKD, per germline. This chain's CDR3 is CAIRNRAQETQYF. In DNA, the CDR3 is TGTGCCATCAGGAACAGGGCCCAAGAGACCCAGTACTTC.

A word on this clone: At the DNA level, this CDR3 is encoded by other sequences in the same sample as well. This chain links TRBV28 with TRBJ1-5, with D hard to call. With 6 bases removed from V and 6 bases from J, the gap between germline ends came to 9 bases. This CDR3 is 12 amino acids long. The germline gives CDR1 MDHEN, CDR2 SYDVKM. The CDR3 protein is CASSLKGQPQHF. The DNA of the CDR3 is TGTGCCAGCAGCCTAAAGGGTCAGCCCCAGCATTTT.

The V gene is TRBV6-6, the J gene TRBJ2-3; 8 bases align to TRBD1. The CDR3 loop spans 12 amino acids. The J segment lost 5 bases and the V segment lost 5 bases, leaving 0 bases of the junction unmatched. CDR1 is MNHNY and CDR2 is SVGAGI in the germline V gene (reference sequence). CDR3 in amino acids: CASSTGGDTQYF. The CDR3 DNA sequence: TGTGCCAGCAGTACAGGGGGAGATACGCAGTATTTT.

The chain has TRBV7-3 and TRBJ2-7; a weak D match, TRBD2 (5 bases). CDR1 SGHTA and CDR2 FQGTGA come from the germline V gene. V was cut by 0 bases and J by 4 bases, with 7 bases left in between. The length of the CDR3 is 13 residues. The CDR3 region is CASSLTWEYEQYF. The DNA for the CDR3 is TGTGCCAGCAGCTTAACGTGGGAGTACGAGCAGTACTTC.

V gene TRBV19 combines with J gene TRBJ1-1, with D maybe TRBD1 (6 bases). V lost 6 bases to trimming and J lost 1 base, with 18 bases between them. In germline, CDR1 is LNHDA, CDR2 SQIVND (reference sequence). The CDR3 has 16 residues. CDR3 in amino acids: CASRSLAGARNTEAFF. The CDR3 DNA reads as TGTGCCAGTAGATCTCTTGCGGGGGCGCGGAACACTGAAGCTTTCTTT.

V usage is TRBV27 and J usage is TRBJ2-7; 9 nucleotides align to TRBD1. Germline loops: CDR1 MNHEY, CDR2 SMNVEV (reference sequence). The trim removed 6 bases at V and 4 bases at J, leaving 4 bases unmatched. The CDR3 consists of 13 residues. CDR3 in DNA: TGTGCCAGCAGGACGGGACAGGGTTACGAGCAGTACTTC. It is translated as CASRTGQGYEQYF.

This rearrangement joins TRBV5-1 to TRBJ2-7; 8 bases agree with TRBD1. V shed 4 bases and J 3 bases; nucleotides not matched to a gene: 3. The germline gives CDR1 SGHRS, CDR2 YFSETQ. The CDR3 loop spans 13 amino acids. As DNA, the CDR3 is TGCGCCAGCAGCACCGGGACAGGCTACGAGCAGTACTTC. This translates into CASSTGTGYEQYF.

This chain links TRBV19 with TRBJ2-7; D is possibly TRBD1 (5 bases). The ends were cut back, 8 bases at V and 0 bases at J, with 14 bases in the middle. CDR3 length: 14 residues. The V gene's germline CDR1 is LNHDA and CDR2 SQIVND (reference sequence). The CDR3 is CASSGFGGSYEQYF. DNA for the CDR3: TGTGCCAGTTCAGGGTTCGGCGGCTCCTACGAGCAGTACTTC.

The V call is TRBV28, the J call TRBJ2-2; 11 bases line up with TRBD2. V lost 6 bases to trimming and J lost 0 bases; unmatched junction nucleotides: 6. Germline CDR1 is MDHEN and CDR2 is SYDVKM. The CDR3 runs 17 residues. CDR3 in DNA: TGTGCCAGCAGCCTCCTAGCGGGAGGCGCGAACACCGGGGAGCTGTTTTTT. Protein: CASSLLAGGANTGELFF.

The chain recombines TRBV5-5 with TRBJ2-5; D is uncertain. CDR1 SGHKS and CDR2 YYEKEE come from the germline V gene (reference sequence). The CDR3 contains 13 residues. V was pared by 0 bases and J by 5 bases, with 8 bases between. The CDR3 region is CASSLVGYETQYF. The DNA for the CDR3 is TGTGCCAGCAGCTTGGTTGGGTATGAGACCCAGTACTTC.

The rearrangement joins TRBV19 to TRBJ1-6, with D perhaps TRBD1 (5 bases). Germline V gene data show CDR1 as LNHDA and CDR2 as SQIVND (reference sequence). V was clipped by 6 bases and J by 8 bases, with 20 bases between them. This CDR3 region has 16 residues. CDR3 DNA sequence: TGTGCCAGTAGCGAATGGGGGACTGATGGGCATTCACCCCTCCACTTT. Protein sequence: CASSEWGTDGHSPLHF.

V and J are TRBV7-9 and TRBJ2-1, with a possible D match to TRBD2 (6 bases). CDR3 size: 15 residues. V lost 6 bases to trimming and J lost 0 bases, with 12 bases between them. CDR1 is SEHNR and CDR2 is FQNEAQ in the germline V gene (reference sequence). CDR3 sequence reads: CASSFSGSSYNEQFF. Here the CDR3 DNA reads TGTGCCAGCAGTTTTAGCGGCTCCTCCTACAATGAGCAGTTCTTC. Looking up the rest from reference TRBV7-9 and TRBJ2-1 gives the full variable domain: DTGVSQNPRHKITKRGQNVTFRCDPISEHNRLYWYRQTLGQGPEFLTYFQNEAQLEKSRLLSDRFSAERPKGSFSTLEIQRTEQGDSAMYLCASSFSGSSYNEQFFGPGTRLTVL.

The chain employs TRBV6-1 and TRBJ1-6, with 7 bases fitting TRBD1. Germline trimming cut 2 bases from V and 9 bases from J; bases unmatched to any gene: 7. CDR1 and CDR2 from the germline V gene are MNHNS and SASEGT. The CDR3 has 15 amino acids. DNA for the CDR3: TGTGCCAGCAGTGAAAGTGGCAGGGGGAGTTCACCCCTCCACTTT. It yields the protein CASSESGRGSSPLHF.

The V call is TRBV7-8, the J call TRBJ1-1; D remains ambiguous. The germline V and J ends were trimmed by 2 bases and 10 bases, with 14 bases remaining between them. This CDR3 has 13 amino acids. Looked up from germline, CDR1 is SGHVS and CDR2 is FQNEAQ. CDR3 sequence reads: CASSLLLVSGAFF. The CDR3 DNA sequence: TGTGCCAGCAGCTTATTACTTGTTAGTGGAGCTTTCTTT.

DNA of the CDR3: TGCGCCAGCAGTCAATCTTATTTAATATGTGAAAAACTGTTTTTT. This codes for CASSQSYLICEKLFF. V gene TRBV23-1 combines with J gene TRBJ1-4; D is unclear. TRBV23-1 is marked as an open reading frame, function uncertain. The CDR3 runs 15 residues. V shed 0 bases and J shed 7 bases, with 12 bases lying between them.

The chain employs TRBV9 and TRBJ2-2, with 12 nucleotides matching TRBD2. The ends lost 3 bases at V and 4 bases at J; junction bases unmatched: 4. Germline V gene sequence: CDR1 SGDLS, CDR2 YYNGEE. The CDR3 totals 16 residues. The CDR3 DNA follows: TGTGCCAGCAGCGCCTGGACTAGCGGGGTCACCGGGGAGCTGTTTTTT. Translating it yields CASSAWTSGVTGELFF. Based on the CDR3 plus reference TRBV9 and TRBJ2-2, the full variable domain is DSGVTQTPKHLITATGQRVTLRCSPRSGDLSVYWYQQSLDQGLQFLIQYYNGEERAKGNILERFSAQQFPDLHSELNLSSLELGDSALYFCASSAWTSGVTGELFFGEGSRLTVL.

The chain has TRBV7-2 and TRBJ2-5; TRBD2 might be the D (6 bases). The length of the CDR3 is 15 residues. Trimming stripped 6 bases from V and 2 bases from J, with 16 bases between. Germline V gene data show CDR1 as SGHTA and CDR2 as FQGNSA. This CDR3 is CASSSSRAGQETQYF. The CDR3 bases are TGTGCCAGCAGTTCCTCCCGGGCGGGACAAGAGACCCAGTACTTC.

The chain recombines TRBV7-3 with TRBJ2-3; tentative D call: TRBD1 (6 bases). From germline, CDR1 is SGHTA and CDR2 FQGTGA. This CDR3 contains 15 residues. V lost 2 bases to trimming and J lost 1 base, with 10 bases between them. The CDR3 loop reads CASSLRQGRTDTQYF. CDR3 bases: TGTGCCAGCAGCTTACGCCAGGGGCGCACAGATACGCAGTATTTT.

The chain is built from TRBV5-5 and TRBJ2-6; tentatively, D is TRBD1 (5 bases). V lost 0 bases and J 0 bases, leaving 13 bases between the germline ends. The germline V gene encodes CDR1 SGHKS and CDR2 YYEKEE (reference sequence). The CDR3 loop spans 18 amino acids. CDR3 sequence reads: CASSLAWQGFSGANVLTF. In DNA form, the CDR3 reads TGTGCCAGCAGCTTGGCGTGGCAGGGATTCTCTGGGGCCAACGTCCTGACTTTC. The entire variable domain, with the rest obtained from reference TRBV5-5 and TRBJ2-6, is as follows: DAGVTQSPTHLIKTRGQQVTLRCSPISGHKSVSWYQQVLGQGPQFIFQYYEKEERGRGNFPDRFSARQFPNYSSELNVNALLLGDSALYLCASSLAWQGFSGANVLTFGAGSRLTVL.

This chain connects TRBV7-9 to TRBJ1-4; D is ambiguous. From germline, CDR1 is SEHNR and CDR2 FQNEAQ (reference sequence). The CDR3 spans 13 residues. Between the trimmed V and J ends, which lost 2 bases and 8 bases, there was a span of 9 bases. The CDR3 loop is CASSLQGYEKLFF. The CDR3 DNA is TGTGCCAGCAGCTTACAAGGGTACGAAAAACTGTTTTTT.

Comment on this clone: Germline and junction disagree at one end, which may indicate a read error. The CDR3 region is CASSLGQGRSDEQYF. CDR3 DNA: TGTGCCAGCAGCTTAGGACAGGGGCGCTCCGACGAGCAGTACTTC. J is TRBJ2-7 and V is TRBV7-2, with 8 bases lining up with TRBD1. CDR1 SGHTA and CDR2 FQGNSA come from the germline V gene. The CDR3 has 15 residues.

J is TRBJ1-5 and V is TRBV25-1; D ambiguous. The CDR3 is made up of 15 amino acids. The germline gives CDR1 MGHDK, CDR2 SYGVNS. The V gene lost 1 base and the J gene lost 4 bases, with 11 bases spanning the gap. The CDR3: CASSESLTENQPQHF. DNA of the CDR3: TGTGCCAGCAGTGAATCGTTGACGGAGAATCAGCCCCAGCATTTT.

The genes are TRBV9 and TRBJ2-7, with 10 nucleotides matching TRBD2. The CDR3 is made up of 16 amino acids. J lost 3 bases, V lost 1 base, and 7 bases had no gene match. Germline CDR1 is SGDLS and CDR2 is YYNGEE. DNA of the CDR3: TGTGCCAGCAGCGTAACCGGGACTAGCGAGCTCTACGAGCAGTACTTC. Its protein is CASSVTGTSELYEQYF.

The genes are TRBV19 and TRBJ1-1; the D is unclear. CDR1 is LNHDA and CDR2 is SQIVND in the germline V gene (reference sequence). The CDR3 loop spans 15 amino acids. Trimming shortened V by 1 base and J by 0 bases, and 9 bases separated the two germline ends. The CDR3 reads CASSIANSLNTEAFF. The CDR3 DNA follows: TGTGCCAGTAGTATAGCGAACAGTCTGAACACTGAAGCTTTCTTT. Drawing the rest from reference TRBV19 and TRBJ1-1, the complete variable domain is DGGITQSPKYLFRKEGQNVTLSCEQNLNHDAMYWYRQDPGQGLRLIYYSQIVNDFQKGDIAEGYSVSREKKESFPLTVTSAQKNPTAFYLCASSIANSLNTEAFFGQGTRLTVV.

The CDR3 coding sequence is TGTGCCAGCAGCACAGGGGAGGGGGATCAGCCCCAGCATTTT. Translation: CASSTGEGDQPQHF. The chain is built from TRBV7-2 and TRBJ1-5; TRBD1 agrees at 7 bases. The CDR3 is 14 amino acids. CDR1 and CDR2 (germline): SGHTA, FQGNSA. V dropped 5 bases and J dropped 5; count of bases not matched to a gene: 6.

Here the CDR3 reads CASSSLYEQYF. CDR3 nucleotides: TGTGCCAGCAGCTCACTATACGAGCAGTACTTC. The chain employs TRBV6-5 and TRBJ2-7; D unresolved. Trimming pared 6 bases from V and 4 bases from J, leaving 7 bases between. The germline V gene encodes CDR1 MNHEY and CDR2 SVGAGI. This CDR3 region has 11 residues.

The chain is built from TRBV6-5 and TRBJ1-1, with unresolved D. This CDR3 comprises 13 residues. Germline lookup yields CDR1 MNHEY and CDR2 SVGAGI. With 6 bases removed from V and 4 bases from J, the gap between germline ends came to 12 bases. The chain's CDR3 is CASRRNVATEAFF. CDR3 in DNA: TGTGCCAGCAGGAGAAATGTGGCCACTGAAGCTTTCTTT.